The 9 T cell receptor beta chains below come from one sample, sequenced in a study of tumour-infiltrating T cells in Burkitt lymphoma. The assay was immunoSEQ multiplex PCR, and TCRdb's table has in-frame clones only and misses some. Among some 14,000 clones, around 80% were seen once, and the ten largest hold roughly 7%. The sample taken for sequencing was tumor tissue. The receptors were gathered from a human donor with diffuse large B-cell lymphoma.

The chain recombines TRBV7-2 with TRBJ2-5, with TRBD1 matching over 7 bases. CDR1 and CDR2 from the germline V gene are SGHTA and FQGNSA. This CDR3 has 15 residues. J lost 6 bases, V lost 3 bases, and 10 bases had no gene match. DNA for the CDR3: TGTGCCAGCAGCTTGAGGCCCACAGGGGAGCAGACCCAGTACTTC. It yields the protein CASSLRPTGEQTQYF. The whole variable domain, filled in from reference TRBV7-2 and TRBJ2-5, reads GAGVSQSPSNKVTEKGKDVELRCDPISGHTALYWYRQSLGQGLEFLIYFQGNSAPDKSGLPSDRFSAERTGGSVSTLTIQRTQQEDSAVYLCASSLRPTGEQTQYFGPGTRLLVL.

The chain combines TRBV11-2 with TRBJ2-7; 8 bases are a match to TRBD2. Unmatched junction bases numbered 9, after V lost 5 bases and J lost 3 bases. From germline, CDR1 is SGHAT and CDR2 FQNNGV. CDR3 length: 15 residues. The CDR3 loop is CASSDSGDPNYEQYF. DNA for the CDR3: TGTGCCAGCAGCGATAGCGGGGACCCCAACTACGAGCAGTACTTC.

By sample share, this clone is medium-sized (0.01 to 0.1%). The CDR3 nucleotides are TGTGCCAGCGGGCGTTTGGGCGTGAGCACCGGGGAGCTGTTTTTT. Amino acid sequence: CASGRLGVSTGELFF. The rearrangement links TRBV6-5 to TRBJ2-2; D gene ambiguous. V was cut by 8 bases and J by 4 bases, with 17 bases left in between. CDR1 MNHEY and CDR2 SVGAGI come from the germline V gene. This CDR3 has 15 amino acids.

J is TRBJ1-1 and V is TRBV13; TRBD1 aligns across 7 bases. Germline trimming cut 4 bases from V and 11 bases from J; bases unmatched to any gene: 13. The CDR3 has 14 residues. Looked up from germline, CDR1 is PRHDT and CDR2 is FYEKMQ (reference sequence). The CDR3, as DNA: TGTGCCAGCAGCTCGGAGACAGGGATTGACTCGGCTTTCTTT. It translates to CASSSETGIDSAFF.

The J gene is TRBJ2-2, the V gene TRBV7-9; D not resolved. From germline, CDR1 is SEHNR and CDR2 FQNEAQ (reference sequence). With 2 bases removed from V and 4 bases from J, the gap between germline ends came to 11 bases. The CDR3 contains 15 residues. Here the CDR3 reads CASSLQVRTTGELFF. CDR3 sequence (DNA): TGTGCCAGCAGCTTACAAGTCCGAACCACCGGGGAGCTGTTTTTT.

The genes are TRBV15 and TRBJ2-7; 8 bases align to TRBD1. After removal of 5 bases from V and 3 bases from J, the junction contained 6 bases not matched to a gene. The CDR3 covers 14 residues. The germline V gene encodes CDR1 LNHNV and CDR2 YYDKDF (reference sequence). Written as DNA, the CDR3 is TGTGCCACCAGCCAAGACAGGGGAAACTACGAGCAGTACTTC. Translation gives CATSQDRGNYEQYF.

The V call is TRBV11-2, the J call TRBJ2-7, with D maybe TRBD2 (5 bases). The V end was cut by 5 bases, the J end by 6 bases, with 20 bases between. Germline V gene lookup returns CDR1 SGHAT and CDR2 FQNNGV. The length of the CDR3 is 15 residues. As DNA, the CDR3 is TGTGCCAGCAGCCTCCCGGGGAGCGGCACACCCGAGCAGTACTTC. It specifies CASSLPGSGTPEQYF.

The chain couples TRBV6-1 to TRBJ2-7; D unclear. Between the trimmed V and J ends, which lost 2 bases and 1 base, there was a span of 12 bases. Germline loops: CDR1 MNHNS, CDR2 SASEGT. CDR3 length: 15 residues. DNA for the CDR3: TGTGCCAGCAGTGAAAGCCCAGTCGAGTCCTACGAGCAGTACGTC. The encoded protein is CASSESPVESYEQYV.

In this sample, this clone turned up a few times. V usage is TRBV6-1 and J usage is TRBJ2-7; D unclear. Trimming stripped 3 bases from V and 3 bases from J, with 6 bases between. The CDR3 loop spans 12 amino acids. Germline V gives CDR1 MNHNS, CDR2 SASEGT. For the CDR3, the DNA is TGTGCCAGCAGTGAGTGGGTCTACGAGCAGTACGTC. Translating gives CASSEWVYEQYV.